The entry that follows covers one T cell receptor (beta chain) sequence. Its target is unknown. The sample belongs to a study of STAT5B mutations in CD4+ large granular lymphocyte leukemia. The study, taken as a whole, reports: TRBV06-family usage was enriched in top patient clones (8/27) versus controls (2/35).

The length of the CDR3 is 13 residues. V lost 6 bases and J lost 7; bases outside the gene matches: 11. Germline CDR1 SQVTM, CDR2 ANQGSEA. Sequencing was performed with immunoSEQ multiplex PCR; in TCRdb, only in-frame clones are kept and a portion is missing. The table lists around 23,000 clones, over 60% of them singletons. The chain carries TRBV29-1 and TRBJ1-2, with 7 bases that match TRBD1. The sequenced material came from CD4+ T cells from blood buffy coats. This receptor was identified in a human donor in good health. CDR3 DNA sequence: TGCAGCGTCCAGACAGGGATTACTTTTGGCTACACCTTC. Encoded protein: CSVQTGITFGYTF.